What follows describes a single T cell receptor (beta chain). Enrolled during active infection, Seattle patients were then followed longitudinally. The authors' processing: Reference gene primer amplification yielded estimated nucleated cell counts. Libraries were prepared by immunoSEQ multiplex PCR; TCRdb keeps only in-frame clonotypes and omits some of them. V, J and clone size were drawn from that table, and D and trimming were deduced from the DNA. The data show some 180,000 clones, over 80% seen once. This sample is part of a study of blood T cell repertoires in COVID-19. Study-wide context: From the United States, Italy and Spain came samples of acute and convalescent COVID-19. T cells, B-cell-depleted T cells, or PBMCs supplied cDNA or gDNA.

Looked up from germline, CDR1 is KGHSY and CDR2 is FQNENV. This CDR3 is built from 14 residues. V gave up 4 bases and J gave up 2 bases, with 8 bases separating them. This sequence was found in an older woman with COVID-19, enrolled during active disease. The sequenced sample was peripheral blood. The chain has TRBV16 and TRBJ1-4; D not resolved. As DNA, the CDR3 is TGTGCCAGCAGCCTTCTACGGACTAATGAAAAACTGTTTTTT. It translates to CASSLLRTNEKLFF.